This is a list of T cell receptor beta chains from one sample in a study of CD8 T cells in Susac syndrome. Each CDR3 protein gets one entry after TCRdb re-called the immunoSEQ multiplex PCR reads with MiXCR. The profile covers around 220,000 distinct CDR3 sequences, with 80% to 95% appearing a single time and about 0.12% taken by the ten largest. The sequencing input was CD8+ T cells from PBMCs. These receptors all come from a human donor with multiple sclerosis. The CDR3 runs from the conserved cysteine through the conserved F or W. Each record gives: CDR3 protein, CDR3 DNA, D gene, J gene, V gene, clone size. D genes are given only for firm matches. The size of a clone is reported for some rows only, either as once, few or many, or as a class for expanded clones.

cdr3_aa: CASTTPGVPEAFF
cdr3_nt: TGTGCCAGCACCACGCCAGGGGTGCCTGAAGCTTTCTTT
d_call: NA
j_call: TRBJ1-1
v_call: TRBV6-5
clone_size: NA

cdr3_aa: CASSRYYEQYF
cdr3_nt: TGTGCCAGCAGTCGCTACTACGAGCAGTACTTC
d_call: NA
j_call: TRBJ2-7
v_call: TRBV6-2/TRBV6-3
clone_size: NA

cdr3_aa: CASTGTGVSYEQYF
cdr3_nt: TGTGCCAGCACGGGGACAGGAGTCTCCTACGAGCAGTACTTC
d_call: TRBD1
j_call: TRBJ2-7
v_call: TRBV2
clone_size: NA

cdr3_aa: CASSLFGQGAATGELFF
cdr3_nt: TGTGCCAGCAGTTTATTTGGACAGGGGGCGGCCACCGGGGAGCTGTTTTTT
d_call: TRBD1
j_call: TRBJ2-2
v_call: TRBV27
clone_size: once

cdr3_aa: CASSMGPNYGYTF
cdr3_nt: TGTGCCAGTAGTATGGGACCGAACTATGGCTACACCTTC
d_call: NA
j_call: TRBJ1-2
v_call: TRBV19
clone_size: NA

cdr3_aa: CASSYLGAQYGYTF
cdr3_nt: TGCGCCAGCAGCTACTTGGGCGCCCAATATGGCTACACCTTC
d_call: NA
j_call: TRBJ1-2
v_call: TRBV4-1
clone_size: once

cdr3_aa: CASSMGPNEQFF
cdr3_nt: TGTGCCAGTAGTATGGGTCCGAATGAGCAGTTCTTC
d_call: NA
j_call: TRBJ2-1
v_call: TRBV19
clone_size: once

cdr3_aa: CASSGTGELFF
cdr3_nt: TGTGCCAGTTCAGGGACCGGGGAGCTGTTTTTT
d_call: NA
j_call: TRBJ2-2
v_call: TRBV19
clone_size: NA

cdr3_aa: CKVEGLGTDTQYF
cdr3_nt: TGCAAAGTGGAGGGGCTTGGCACAGATACGCAGTATTTT
d_call: NA
j_call: TRBJ2-3
v_call: TRBV29-1
clone_size: NA

cdr3_aa: CASSYMAAASGQRGTQYF
cdr3_nt: TGTGCCAGCAGTTACATGGCAGCAGCTAGCGGGCAAAGGGGGACGCAGTATTTT
d_call: TRBD2
j_call: TRBJ2-3
v_call: TRBV6-5
clone_size: NA

cdr3_aa: CASSPGPDSYEQYF
cdr3_nt: TGTGCCAGCAGCCCGGGACCGGATTCCTACGAGCAGTACTTC
d_call: NA
j_call: TRBJ2-7
v_call: TRBV13
clone_size: few

cdr3_aa: CSASGTGGKTQYF
cdr3_nt: TGCAGTGCTAGCGGGACAGGGGGCAAGACCCAGTACTTC
d_call: TRBD1
j_call: TRBJ2-5
v_call: TRBV20-1
clone_size: NA

cdr3_aa: CAIRIDSYEQYF
cdr3_nt: TGTGCCATCAGAATAGACAGCTACGAGCAGTACTTC
d_call: NA
j_call: TRBJ2-7
v_call: TRBV10-3
clone_size: NA

cdr3_aa: CASSIGLAGDYEQYF
cdr3_nt: TGTGCCAGTAGTATAGGGCTAGCGGGGGACTACGAGCAGTACTTC
d_call: TRBD2
j_call: TRBJ2-7
v_call: TRBV19
clone_size: NA

cdr3_aa: CASSPLTATNEKLFF
cdr3_nt: TGTGCCAGCAGCCCTTTGACAGCAACTAATGAAAAACTGTTTTTT
d_call: NA
j_call: TRBJ1-4
v_call: TRBV9
clone_size: NA

cdr3_aa: CACLLTFTDTQYF
cdr3_nt: TGTGCCTGTCTCCTAACCTTCACAGATACGCAGTATTTT
d_call: NA
j_call: TRBJ2-3
v_call: TRBV11-2
clone_size: NA

cdr3_aa: CASSLETSTDTQYF
cdr3_nt: TGTGCCAGCAGCTTAGAGACTAGCACAGATACGCAGTATTTT
d_call: NA
j_call: TRBJ2-3
v_call: TRBV7-6
clone_size: few

cdr3_aa: CAKQGQGKGELFF
cdr3_nt: TGTGCCAAGCAAGGACAGGGGAAAGGGGAGCTGTTTTTT
d_call: TRBD1
j_call: TRBJ2-2
v_call: TRBV2
clone_size: NA

cdr3_aa: CAWTARSAGPSTNEQFF
cdr3_nt: TGTGCCTGGACAGCCCGCAGTGCAGGGCCCTCCACCAATGAGCAGTTCTTC
d_call: NA
j_call: TRBJ2-1
v_call: TRBV30
clone_size: NA

cdr3_aa: CATAGRDRGTLRGGDTQYF
cdr3_nt: TGTGCCACCGCCGGCAGGGACAGGGGCACCTTAAGAGGCGGAGATACGCAGTATTTT
d_call: TRBD1
j_call: TRBJ2-3
v_call: TRBV2
clone_size: NA

cdr3_aa: CASNWTGRRETQYF
cdr3_nt: TGTGCCAGCAACTGGACCGGTAGGCGAGAGACCCAGTACTTC
d_call: NA
j_call: TRBJ2-5
v_call: TRBV3-1
clone_size: once

cdr3_aa: CATSSDEGNTEAFF
cdr3_nt: TGTGCCACCAGCAGCGACGAGGGGAACACTGAAGCTTTCTTT
d_call: NA
j_call: TRBJ1-1
v_call: TRBV15
clone_size: NA

cdr3_aa: CASNDGEETQYF
cdr3_nt: TGTGCCAGCAACGACGGAGAAGAGACCCAGTACTTC
d_call: NA
j_call: TRBJ2-5
v_call: TRBV5-4
clone_size: NA

cdr3_aa: CASSLGAGDEQYF
cdr3_nt: TGTGCCAGCAGCTTAGGGGCAGGGGACGAGCAGTACTTC
d_call: NA
j_call: TRBJ2-7
v_call: TRBV13
clone_size: NA

cdr3_aa: CASSESTSLWHEQYF
cdr3_nt: TGCGCCAGCAGTGAGTCGACGAGTTTGTGGCACGAGCAGTACTTC
d_call: NA
j_call: TRBJ2-7
v_call: TRBV10-2
clone_size: NA

cdr3_aa: CASSLAIGALTDTQYF
cdr3_nt: TGTGCCAGCAGCTTAGCCATCGGGGCCCTCACAGATACGCAGTATTTT
d_call: NA
j_call: TRBJ2-3
v_call: TRBV7-9
clone_size: NA

cdr3_aa: CASSEQGVQYGYTF
cdr3_nt: TGTGCCAGCAGCGAGCAGGGCGTCCAGTATGGCTACACCTTC
d_call: NA
j_call: TRBJ1-2
v_call: TRBV13
clone_size: NA

cdr3_aa: CASSLASGGTQETQYF
cdr3_nt: TGTGCCAGCAGCTTAGCGTCGGGGGGGACTCAAGAGACCCAGTACTTC
d_call: TRBD2
j_call: TRBJ2-5
v_call: TRBV7-8
clone_size: NA

cdr3_aa: CASRPRGFTEAFF
cdr3_nt: TGTGCCAGTAGACCTCGGGGGTTCACTGAAGCTTTCTTT
d_call: NA
j_call: TRBJ1-1
v_call: TRBV19
clone_size: NA

cdr3_aa: CASRESTEAFF
cdr3_nt: TGTGCCAGCCGGGAGAGCACTGAAGCTTTCTTT
d_call: NA
j_call: TRBJ1-1
v_call: TRBV6-5
clone_size: NA

cdr3_aa: CASSEEGTTDTQYF
cdr3_nt: TGTGCCAGCAGTGAAGAGGGGACCACAGATACGCAGTATTTT
d_call: NA
j_call: TRBJ2-3
v_call: TRBV2
clone_size: NA

cdr3_aa: CSVERLAESTDTQYF
cdr3_nt: TGCAGCGTTGAACGACTAGCGGAGAGCACAGATACGCAGTATTTT
d_call: TRBD2
j_call: TRBJ2-3
v_call: TRBV29-1
clone_size: once

cdr3_aa: CASSYQPYRVPYEQYF
cdr3_nt: TGTGCCAGCAGTTACCAGCCTTACAGGGTGCCCTACGAGCAGTACTTC
d_call: NA
j_call: TRBJ2-7
v_call: TRBV6-6
clone_size: NA

cdr3_aa: CASSLSGGSTDTQYF
cdr3_nt: TGTGCCAGCAGCTTGTCGGGGGGGAGCACAGATACGCAGTATTTT
d_call: TRBD2
j_call: TRBJ2-3
v_call: TRBV13
clone_size: few

cdr3_aa: CAWRSVNTEAFF
cdr3_nt: TGTGCCTGGAGGTCGGTGAACACTGAAGCTTTCTTT
d_call: NA
j_call: TRBJ1-1
v_call: TRBV30
clone_size: NA

cdr3_aa: CASSESEDGFGGNQPQHF
cdr3_nt: TGTGCCAGCAGTGAATCGGAGGACGGTTTCGGGGGCAATCAGCCCCAGCATTTT
d_call: NA
j_call: TRBJ1-5
v_call: TRBV2
clone_size: NA

cdr3_aa: CAWTGTVNEKLFF
cdr3_nt: TGTGCCTGGACCGGGACAGTTAATGAAAAACTGTTTTTT
d_call: TRBD1
j_call: TRBJ1-4
v_call: TRBV30
clone_size: NA

cdr3_aa: CSVEVAGGYTF
cdr3_nt: TGCAGCGTTGAGGTCGCAGGGGGCTACACCTTC
d_call: NA
j_call: TRBJ1-2
v_call: TRBV29-1
clone_size: NA

cdr3_aa: CASSIDSSRFGPRYGYTF
cdr3_nt: TGTGCCAGTAGTATAGATTCTTCCCGATTCGGACCCCGCTATGGCTACACCTTC
d_call: NA
j_call: TRBJ1-2
v_call: TRBV19
clone_size: NA

cdr3_aa: CASSPKGPTYEQYF
cdr3_nt: TGTGCCAGCAGTCCCAAGGGACCCACCTACGAGCAGTACTTC
d_call: NA
j_call: TRBJ2-7
v_call: TRBV12-3/TRBV12-4
clone_size: NA

cdr3_aa: CASSFGTGDYEQYF
cdr3_nt: TGTGCCAGCAGCTTTGGGACAGGTGACTACGAGCAGTACTTC
d_call: TRBD1
j_call: TRBJ2-7
v_call: TRBV12-3/TRBV12-4
clone_size: NA

cdr3_aa: CASSSSGRAENEQFF
cdr3_nt: TGTGCCAGCAGCTCGAGCGGGAGGGCCGAGAATGAGCAGTTCTTC
d_call: TRBD2
j_call: TRBJ2-1
v_call: TRBV7-3
clone_size: NA

cdr3_aa: CASSLATHGVDEQFF
cdr3_nt: TGTGCCAGCAGCTTAGCGACTCACGGGGTCGATGAGCAGTTCTTC
d_call: NA
j_call: TRBJ2-1
v_call: TRBV7-6
clone_size: NA

cdr3_aa: CASSLGGNTGELFF
cdr3_nt: TGTGCCAGCAGCTTAGGAGGGAACACCGGGGAGCTGTTTTTT
d_call: NA
j_call: TRBJ2-2
v_call: TRBV7-8
clone_size: NA

cdr3_aa: CAISNYEQYF
cdr3_nt: TGTGCCATCTCGAACTACGAGCAGTACTTC
d_call: NA
j_call: TRBJ2-7
v_call: TRBV11-2
clone_size: NA

cdr3_aa: CASSPSPVYEQYF
cdr3_nt: TGTGCCAGTAGCCCTAGCCCCGTCTACGAGCAGTACTTC
d_call: NA
j_call: TRBJ2-7
v_call: TRBV19
clone_size: NA

cdr3_aa: CASSLWSGGVDTQYF
cdr3_nt: TGTGCCAGCAGTTTGTGGAGCGGGGGGGTCGATACGCAGTATTTT
d_call: TRBD2
j_call: TRBJ2-3
v_call: TRBV12-3/TRBV12-4
clone_size: NA

cdr3_aa: CSVVPEDNEQFF
cdr3_nt: TGCAGCGTTGTTCCCGAAGACAATGAGCAGTTCTTC
d_call: NA
j_call: TRBJ2-1
v_call: TRBV29-1
clone_size: NA

cdr3_aa: CASSVAAQETQYF
cdr3_nt: TGTGCCAGCAGCGTAGCGGCTCAAGAGACCCAGTACTTC
d_call: NA
j_call: TRBJ2-5
v_call: TRBV13
clone_size: NA

cdr3_aa: CASRSGILNTGELFF
cdr3_nt: TGTGCCAGTAGATCTGGGATCTTGAACACCGGGGAGCTGTTTTTT
d_call: NA
j_call: TRBJ2-2
v_call: TRBV19
clone_size: NA

cdr3_aa: CASSETGYGQPQHF
cdr3_nt: TGTGCCAGCAGTGAGACAGGTTATGGTCAGCCCCAGCATTTT
d_call: NA
j_call: TRBJ1-5
v_call: TRBV25-1
clone_size: NA

cdr3_aa: CASSGQGYARVNYGYTF
cdr3_nt: TGTGCCAGCAGCGGGCAGGGTTATGCGAGGGTAAACTATGGCTACACCTTC
d_call: NA
j_call: TRBJ1-2
v_call: TRBV9
clone_size: NA

cdr3_aa: CASSYRYLAGAGENEQFF
cdr3_nt: TGTGCCAGCAGTTACAGGTACCTAGCGGGAGCCGGGGAAAATGAGCAGTTCTTC
d_call: TRBD2
j_call: TRBJ2-1
v_call: TRBV6-2/TRBV6-3
clone_size: NA

cdr3_aa: CSVPLDRGFTDTQYF
cdr3_nt: TGCAGCGTCCCCCTGGACAGGGGGTTCACAGATACGCAGTATTTT
d_call: TRBD1
j_call: TRBJ2-3
v_call: TRBV29-1
clone_size: NA

cdr3_aa: CASSPGAGELFF
cdr3_nt: TGTGCCAGCAGCCCGGGAGCCGGGGAGCTGTTTTTT
d_call: NA
j_call: TRBJ2-2
v_call: TRBV13
clone_size: NA

cdr3_aa: CASSPLIPGLPSTDTQYF
cdr3_nt: TGTGCCAGCAGCCCCCTTATACCGGGACTACCCAGCACAGATACGCAGTATTTT
d_call: TRBD2
j_call: TRBJ2-3
v_call: TRBV7-8
clone_size: NA

cdr3_aa: CASSPSSGGPRADTQYF
cdr3_nt: TGCGCCAGCAGCCCTAGTAGCGGGGGGCCGCGGGCAGATACGCAGTATTTT
d_call: TRBD2
j_call: TRBJ2-3
v_call: TRBV4-1
clone_size: NA